The entry below gives a single T cell receptor beta chain sequence along with its context. Other DNA sequences in the sample encode the same CDR3. This CDR3 is built from 14 residues. The V and J ends lost 6 bases and 4 bases, in that order; junction bases with no gene match: 7. Germline CDR1 reads LNHDA; CDR2 reads SQIVND (reference sequence). This record belongs to a study of blood T cell repertoires in COVID-19. Study-wide background: Researchers got acute and convalescent COVID-19 samples from the United States, Italy and Spain. T cells, B-cell-depleted T cells, or PBMCs provided the cDNA or gDNA that served as material.

Original data processing: Estimated nucleated cell counts came from reference gene primer amplification. The assay was immunoSEQ multiplex PCR, and TCRdb's table has in-frame clones only and misses some. V and J calls plus clone size are reproduced from that table; the DNA served to infer D and trimming. This table has tens of thousands of clones, about 91% appearing once. The sequencing sample was made of peripheral blood. This clonotype originated in a woman aged 80 or older with acute or convalescent COVID-19. The chain links TRBV19 to TRBJ2-5; TRBD1 matches at 8 bases. The DNA of the CDR3 is TGTGCCAGTAGAAGGCAGGGGGCGGGAGAGACCCAGTACTTC. It codes for CASRRQGAGETQYF.